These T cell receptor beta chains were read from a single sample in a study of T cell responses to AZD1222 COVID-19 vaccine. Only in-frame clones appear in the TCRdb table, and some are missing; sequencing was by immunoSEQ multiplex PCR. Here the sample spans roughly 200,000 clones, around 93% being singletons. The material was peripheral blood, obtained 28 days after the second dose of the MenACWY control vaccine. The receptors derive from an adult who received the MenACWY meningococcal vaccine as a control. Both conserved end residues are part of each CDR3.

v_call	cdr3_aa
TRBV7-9	CASWWVSAGELFF
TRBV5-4	CASSPTPNGGYTF
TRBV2	CAGSGEGQETQYF
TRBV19	CASRELQGNTEAFF
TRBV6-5	CASSPVRVNTEAFF
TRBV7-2	CASSTYPGTLGSYEQYF
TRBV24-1	CATSDPQRGGYEQYF
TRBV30	CAWSVRPPLVYTF
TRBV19	CASSIGRPYEQYF
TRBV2	CASSWDSNNEQFF
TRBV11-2	CASSSTVRRGNEQFF
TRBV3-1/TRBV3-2	CASSQVKETQYF
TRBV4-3	CASSQGSTEAFF
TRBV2	CASSPGQVNTEAFF
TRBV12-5	CASGASGQGYNEQFF
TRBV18	CASSISGGYTEAFF
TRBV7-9	CASREGRNYGYTF